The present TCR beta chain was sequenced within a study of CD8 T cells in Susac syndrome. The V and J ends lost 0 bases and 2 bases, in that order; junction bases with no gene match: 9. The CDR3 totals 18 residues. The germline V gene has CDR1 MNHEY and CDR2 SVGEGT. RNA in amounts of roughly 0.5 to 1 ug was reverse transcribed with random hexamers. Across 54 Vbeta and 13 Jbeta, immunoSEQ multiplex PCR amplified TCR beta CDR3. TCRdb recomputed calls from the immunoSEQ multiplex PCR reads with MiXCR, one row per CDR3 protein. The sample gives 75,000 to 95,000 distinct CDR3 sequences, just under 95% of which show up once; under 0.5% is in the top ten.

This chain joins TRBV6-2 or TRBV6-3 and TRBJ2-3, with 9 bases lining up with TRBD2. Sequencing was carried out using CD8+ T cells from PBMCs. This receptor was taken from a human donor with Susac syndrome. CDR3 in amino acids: CASSYSNRLAALTDTQYF. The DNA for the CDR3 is TGTGCCAGCAGTTACTCGAACCGACTAGCGGCACTCACAGATACGCAGTATTTT.